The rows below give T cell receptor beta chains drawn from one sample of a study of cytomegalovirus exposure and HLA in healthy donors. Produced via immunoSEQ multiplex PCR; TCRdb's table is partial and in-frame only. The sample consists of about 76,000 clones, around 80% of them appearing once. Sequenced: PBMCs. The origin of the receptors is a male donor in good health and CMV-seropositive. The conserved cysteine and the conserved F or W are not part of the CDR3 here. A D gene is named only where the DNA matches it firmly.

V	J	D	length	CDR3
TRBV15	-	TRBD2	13	ATSRGGDGAYEQY
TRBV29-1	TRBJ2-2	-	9	SVVVAGELF
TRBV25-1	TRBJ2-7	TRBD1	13	ASSASGTGAYEQY
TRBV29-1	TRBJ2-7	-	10	SAGTRGYEQY
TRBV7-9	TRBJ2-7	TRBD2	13	ASTMGLAGAYEQY
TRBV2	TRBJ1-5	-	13	ASSRQGRENQPQH
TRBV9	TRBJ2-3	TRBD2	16	ASSVYSGGGSRTDTQY
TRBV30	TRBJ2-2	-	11	AWTTMNTGELF
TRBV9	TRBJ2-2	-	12	ASSGQVNTGELF
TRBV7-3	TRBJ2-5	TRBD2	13	ASSLKAGGVETQY